Below are 22 T cell receptor beta chains sequenced from a single sample in a study of shared clonotypes between healthy human individuals. Assay: immunoSEQ multiplex PCR; the TCRdb copy retains only in-frame clones and omits some. Found here are 2 million to 3 million clones, roughly 93% of them singletons; the top ten hold about 0.34%. The material sequenced was naive CD4+ T cells from PBMCs. Stated subset: CD45RA+ positively selected. These TCRs come from a man younger than 35 in good health. Some clones in this sample may be carry-over from other donors' samples.

The chain is built from TRBV6-1 and TRBJ1-2; 8 bases are shared with TRBD1. The CDR3 extends over 15 amino acids. With V trimmed by 1 base and J by 10 bases, 11 bases remained unmatched. The V gene's germline CDR1 is MNHNS and CDR2 SASEGT. In DNA, the CDR3 is TGTGCCAGCAGTGAAGTGGGTTCCGGGACAGGAGACTACACCTTC. Its protein is CASSEVGSGTGDYTF.

This clone was seen just once. The chain combines TRBV4-1 with TRBJ1-4, with D maybe TRBD1 (6 bases). Deletions cut 1 base from V and 5 bases from J, with 8 bases between. Germline V gene data show CDR1 as MGHRA and CDR2 as YSYEKL. The CDR3 covers 14 residues. The DNA of the CDR3 is TGCGCCAGCAGCCAAGGGACAGTCAATGAAAAACTGTTTTTT. It translates to CASSQGTVNEKLFF.

This chain's CDR3 is CASSFEYRTYNEQFF. The DNA for the CDR3 is TGTGCCAGCAGTTTTGAGTACAGAACCTACAATGAGCAGTTCTTC. The chain has TRBV28 and TRBJ2-1; D remains unclear. V was pared by 3 bases and J by 2 bases, with 11 bases between. Germline lookup yields CDR1 MDHEN and CDR2 SYDVKM. This CDR3 region has 15 residues.

The chain recombines TRBV11-2 with TRBJ1-2; D may be TRBD1 (6 bases). Germline V CDR1 and CDR2: SGHAT, FQNNGV. CDR3 length: 15 residues. The V end lost 1 base, the J end lost 7 bases, and 16 bases lay between the germline ends. The CDR3 loop reads CASSLGGRGEGGYTF. The CDR3 DNA is TGTGCCAGCAGCTTAGGAGGCAGGGGAGAAGGTGGCTACACCTTC.

The chain recombines TRBV21-1 with TRBJ2-7; the D call of TRBD2 is as the table states it, not checked on the DNA. TRBV21-1 is a recognized pseudogene. There are 9 residues in the CDR3. The DNA for the CDR3 is TGTGCCAGTAGAGGTGGGCAGTACTTC. This codes for CASRGGQYF.

The chain joins TRBV4-2 to TRBJ2-5; unclear D gene. CDR3 length equals 14 residues. Germline V gene lookup returns CDR1 LGHNA and CDR2 YNFKEQ. The germline V and J ends were trimmed by 0 bases and 1 base, with 6 bases remaining between them. This CDR3 is CASSQEPSQETQYF. In DNA form, the CDR3 reads TGTGCCAGCAGCCAAGAACCCAGCCAAGAGACCCAGTACTTC.

This rearrangement joins TRBV19 to TRBJ1-2, with 8 bases lining up with TRBD1. From germline, CDR1 is LNHDA and CDR2 SQIVND (reference sequence). This CDR3 has 14 residues. The V and J ends lost 8 bases and 8 bases, in that order; junction bases with no gene match: 13. The CDR3 DNA reads as TGTGCCAGTGGACAGGGTCGCATGGTAGTGGGCTACACCTTC. The encoded protein is CASGQGRMVVGYTF.

The chain couples TRBV6-1 to TRBJ2-7; tentatively, D is TRBD2 (6 bases). V was clipped by 9 bases and J by 2 bases, with 14 bases between them. This CDR3 has 13 amino acids. Germline V CDR1 and CDR2: MNHNS, SASEGT. CDR3 sequence: CASAGYNTYEQYF. CDR3 nucleotides: TGTGCCAGTGCGGGGTACAATACCTACGAGCAGTACTTC.

This rearrangement joins TRBV7-9 to TRBJ2-2; 10 bases match TRBD2. The CDR3 consists of 16 residues. Germline-derived CDR1 and CDR2 are SEHNR and FQNEAQ (reference sequence). J lost 6 bases, V lost 4 bases, and 8 bases had no gene match. The CDR3 bases are TGTGCCAGCAGCTCCGGGCTGAGCGGGAGGGCCGGGGAGCTGTTTTTT. Its translation is CASSSGLSGRAGELFF.

The rearrangement uses TRBV27 and TRBJ1-1; D gene uncertain. Trimming took 5 bases from V and 1 from J, leaving 17 bases between them. Per germline, CDR1 MNHEY and CDR2 SMNVEV (reference sequence). CDR3 length: 16 amino acids. CDR3 amino acids: CASSPLSIGSNTEAFF. The CDR3 nucleotides read TGTGCCAGCAGTCCCTTATCGATCGGCTCGAACACTGAAGCTTTCTTT.

This clone was seen only once. The chain joins TRBV6-5 to TRBJ2-1; TRBD1 might be the D (5 bases). Per germline, CDR1 MNHEY and CDR2 SVGAGI. V dropped 0 bases and J dropped 9 bases, with 9 bases sitting between them. The CDR3 length is 13 residues. Here the CDR3 DNA reads TGTGCCAGCAGTTACTCCAGGGTTGGTGAGCAGTTCTTC. The encoded protein is CASSYSRVGEQFF.

In its sample, this clone was seen once. CDR3 sequence (DNA): TGTGCCAGCAGCGTACCCGGCCGGGGGGGTGAAAAACTGTTTTTT. It translates to CASSVPGRGGEKLFF. This chain uses TRBV9 with TRBJ1-4, with D perhaps TRBD1 (5 bases). Germline V gives CDR1 SGDLS, CDR2 YYNGEE. This CDR3 has 15 residues. Trimming pared 1 base from V and 7 bases from J, leaving 14 bases between.

The genes are TRBV19 and TRBJ2-5, with a weak D call TRBD1 (6 bases). Deletions cut 3 bases from V and 4 bases from J, with 15 bases between. There are 15 residues in the CDR3. The germline gives CDR1 LNHDA, CDR2 SQIVND (reference sequence). CDR3 coding DNA: TGTGCCAGTAGTATTGGAGTAGACAGGCCAGAGACCCAGTACTTC. Protein product: CASSIGVDRPETQYF.

The rearrangement joins TRBV5-1 to TRBJ1-5, with 7 bases lining up with TRBD1. From germline, CDR1 is SGHRS and CDR2 YFSETQ. The V gene end was trimmed by 4 bases and the J gene end by 5 bases; junction bases not matched to a gene: 9. The CDR3 spans 15 residues. The CDR3 DNA is TGCGCCAGCAGCAGAGGGACAGACGGCTATCAGCCCCAGCATTTT. Translation gives CASSRGTDGYQPQHF.

The chain links TRBV29-1 to TRBJ2-1; D is tentatively TRBD1 or TRBD2 (5 bases each). V lost 7 bases to trimming and J lost 0 bases, with 22 bases between them. In germline, CDR1 is SQVTM, CDR2 ANQGSEA. The length of the CDR3 is 17 residues. CDR3 sequence: CSAPWYRAGTSYNEQFF. In DNA form, the CDR3 reads TGCAGCGCCCCATGGTATAGGGCAGGGACCTCCTACAATGAGCAGTTCTTC.

Of note for this clone: This same CDR3 is encoded by further DNA sequences in the sample. The V and J genes are TRBV5-6 and TRBJ2-1, with TRBD2 as a possible D gene (5 bases). This CDR3 is built from 15 residues. Germline V gives CDR1 SGHDT, CDR2 YYEEEE. V was pared by 0 bases and J by 3 bases, with 10 bases between. CDR3 protein: CASSLVGGVYNEQFF. DNA of the CDR3: TGTGCCAGCAGCTTGGTTGGAGGTGTCTACAATGAGCAGTTCTTC.

The count of this clone is one. The chain recombines TRBV6-6 with TRBJ2-2, with 11 positions matching TRBD1. J was trimmed by 7 bases and V by 6 bases; bases with no gene match: 7. The CDR3 extends over 15 amino acids. Germline V gene sequence: CDR1 MNHNY, CDR2 SVGAGI (reference sequence). The DNA for the CDR3 is TGTGCCAGCAGCCCGGGACAGGGGGGTCGCGGGGAGCTGTTTTTT. Its protein product is CASSPGQGGRGELFF.

Note on this clone: The same CDR3 arises from other DNA sequences in this sample as well. The rearrangement joins TRBV7-9 to TRBJ2-1; D ambiguous. The CDR3 length is 11 residues. Trimming left V 4 bases short and J 10 bases short, with 8 bases between. Germline lookup yields CDR1 SEHNR and CDR2 FQNEAQ (reference sequence). The CDR3 is CASSSTSEQFF. The CDR3 DNA follows: TGTGCCAGCAGCTCGACCTCAGAGCAGTTCTTC.

The gene calls are TRBV2 and TRBJ2-6, with D tentatively TRBD1 (5 bases). CDR1 is SNHLY and CDR2 is FYNNEI in the germline V gene. V was clipped by 2 bases and J by 0 bases, with 11 bases between them. The CDR3 sequence is 17 residues long. The CDR3 reads CASSEQGGLSGANVLTF. The CDR3 DNA follows: TGTGCCAGCAGTGAACAGGGTGGCCTCTCTGGGGCCAACGTCCTGACTTTC.

The chain couples TRBV5-1 to TRBJ2-3, with TRBD2 as a possible D gene (6 bases). CDR3 length: 17 residues. Trimming took 3 bases from V and 3 from J, leaving 20 bases between them. Germline lookup yields CDR1 SGHRS and CDR2 YFSETQ. CDR3 in DNA: TGCGCCAGCAGCTCGGGACCCCAGGTTGGGGGGACAGATACGCAGTATTTT. This sequence encodes CASSSGPQVGGTDTQYF.

V gene TRBV4-1 combines with J gene TRBJ2-5; 7 bases fit TRBD1. CDR3 size: 14 residues. The V gene end was trimmed by 4 bases and the J gene end by 5 bases; junction bases not matched to a gene: 7. Germline CDR1 and CDR2: MGHRA and YSYEKL. The CDR3 nucleotides read TGCGCCAGCAGCCTGACAGGGTTTGACGAGACCCAGTACTTC. Its translation: CASSLTGFDETQYF.

The rearrangement joins TRBV6-5 to TRBJ2-3, with 7 bases that match TRBD2. In germline, CDR1 is MNHEY, CDR2 SVGAGI. The CDR3 has 14 amino acids. The J segment lost 0 bases and the V segment lost 11 bases, leaving 8 bases of the junction unmatched. In nucleotides, the CDR3 is TGTGCCTGCCAAACTAGCGTGAGCACAGATACGCAGTATTTT. Protein product: CACQTSVSTDTQYF.